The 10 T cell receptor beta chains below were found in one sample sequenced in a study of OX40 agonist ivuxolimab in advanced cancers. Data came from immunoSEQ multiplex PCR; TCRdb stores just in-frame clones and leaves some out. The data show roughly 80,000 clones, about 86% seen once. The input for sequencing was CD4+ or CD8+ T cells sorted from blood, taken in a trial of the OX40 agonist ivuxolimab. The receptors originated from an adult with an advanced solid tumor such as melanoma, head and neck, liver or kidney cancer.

This CDR3 reads CASSVELRDEQFF. The CDR3 nucleotides read TGTGCCAGCAGCGTAGAACTTCGCGATGAGCAGTTCTTC. This chain uses TRBV9 with TRBJ2-1; D not certain. CDR3 length equals 13 residues. Germline V lookup: CDR1 SGDLS, CDR2 YYNGEE. Trimming pared 0 bases from V and 8 bases from J, leaving 9 bases between.

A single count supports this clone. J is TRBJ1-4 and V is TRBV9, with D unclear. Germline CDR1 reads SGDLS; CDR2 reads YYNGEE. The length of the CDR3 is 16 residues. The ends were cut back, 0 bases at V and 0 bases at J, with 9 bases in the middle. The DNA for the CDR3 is TGTGCCAGCAGCGTAGAGGCAGTTGCAACTAATGAAAAACTGTTTTTT. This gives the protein CASSVEAVATNEKLFF. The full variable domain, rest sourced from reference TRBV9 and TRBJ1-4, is DSGVTQTPKHLITATGQRVTLRCSPRSGDLSVYWYQQSLDQGLQFLIQYYNGEERAKGNILERFSAQQFPDLHSELNLSSLELGDSALYFCASSVEAVATNEKLFFGSGTQLSVL.

DNA for the CDR3: TGCGCCAGCAGCCATCGATTTCCAGGGTCTTCGGGGGAGACCCAGTACTTC. It yields the protein CASSHRFPGSSGETQYF. The rearrangement joins TRBV4-3 to TRBJ2-5; D may be TRBD1 or TRBD2 (5 bases each). Germline V lookup: CDR1 LGHNA, CDR2 YSLEER. The CDR3 has 17 residues. V was shortened by 3 bases and J by 5 bases, with 22 bases between the two germline ends.

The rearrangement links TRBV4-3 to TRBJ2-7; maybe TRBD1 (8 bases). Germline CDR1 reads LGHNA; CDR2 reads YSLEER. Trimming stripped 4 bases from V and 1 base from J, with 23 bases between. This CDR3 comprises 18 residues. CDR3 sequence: CASSLRGAGGVGSYEQYF. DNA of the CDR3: TGCGCCAGCAGCCTCCGGGGGGCAGGGGGCGTAGGATCCTACGAGCAGTACTTC.

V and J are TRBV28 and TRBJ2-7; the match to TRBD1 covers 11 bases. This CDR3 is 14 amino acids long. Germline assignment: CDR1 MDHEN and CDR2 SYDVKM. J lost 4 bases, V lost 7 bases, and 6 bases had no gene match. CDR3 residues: CASKRTGGSYEQYF. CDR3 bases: TGTGCCAGCAAAAGGACAGGGGGCAGTTACGAGCAGTACTTC.

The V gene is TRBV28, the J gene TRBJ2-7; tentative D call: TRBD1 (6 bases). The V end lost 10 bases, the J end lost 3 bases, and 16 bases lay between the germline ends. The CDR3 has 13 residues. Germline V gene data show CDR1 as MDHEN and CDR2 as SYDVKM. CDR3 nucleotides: TGTGCCATTCAGAGCAGGGGAAGCTACGAGCAGTACTTC. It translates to CAIQSRGSYEQYF. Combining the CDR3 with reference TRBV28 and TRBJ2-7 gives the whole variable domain DVKVTQSSRYLVKRTGEKVFLECVQDMDHENMFWYRQDPGLGLRLIYFSYDVKMKEKGDIPEGYSVSREKKERFSLILESASTNQTSMYLCAIQSRGSYEQYFGPGTRLTVT.

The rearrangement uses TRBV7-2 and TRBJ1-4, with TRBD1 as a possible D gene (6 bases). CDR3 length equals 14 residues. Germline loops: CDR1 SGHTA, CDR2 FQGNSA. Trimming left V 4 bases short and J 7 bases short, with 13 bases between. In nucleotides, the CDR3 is TGTGCCAGCAGCTCCACAGGGCCGGCTGAAAAACTGTTTTTT. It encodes CASSSTGPAEKLFF.

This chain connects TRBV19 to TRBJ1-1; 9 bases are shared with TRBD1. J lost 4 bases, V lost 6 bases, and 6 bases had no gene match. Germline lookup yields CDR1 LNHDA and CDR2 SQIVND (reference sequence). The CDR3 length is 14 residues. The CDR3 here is CASSFGQGPTEAFF. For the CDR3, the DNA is TGTGCCAGTAGCTTCGGACAGGGGCCCACTGAAGCTTTCTTT.

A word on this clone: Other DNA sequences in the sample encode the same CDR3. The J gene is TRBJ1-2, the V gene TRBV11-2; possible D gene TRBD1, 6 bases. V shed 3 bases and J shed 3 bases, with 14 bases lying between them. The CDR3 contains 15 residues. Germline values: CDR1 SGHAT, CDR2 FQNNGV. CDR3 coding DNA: TGTGCCAGCAGCTTCCTACAGGGTAGCGACTATGGCTACACCTTC. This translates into CASSFLQGSDYGYTF.

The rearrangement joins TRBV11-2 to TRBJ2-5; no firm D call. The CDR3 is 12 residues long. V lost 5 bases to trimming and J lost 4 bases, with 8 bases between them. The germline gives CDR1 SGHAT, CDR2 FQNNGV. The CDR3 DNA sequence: TGTGCCAGCAGCCCGCAGAGAGAGACCCAGTACTTC. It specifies CASSPQRETQYF.